Below, 11 T cell receptor beta chains from the same sample are listed, as sequenced in a study of shared clonotypes between healthy human individuals. The table came from immunoSEQ multiplex PCR; TCRdb's copy has only in-frame clones and leaves some out. The table includes over 2,000,000 clones, 93% detected once. CD45RO-negative CD8 cells positively selected for CCR7 made up the naive population, which excluded terminally differentiated effector memory CD45RA+ cells. Material for sequencing was naive CD8+ T cells from PBMCs. The source is a man between 18 and 35 years old in good health. Some clones in this sample may be carry-over from other donors' samples.

This clone was counted between two and nine times. Other nucleotide sequences in the sample specify the same CDR3. The genes are TRBV7-9 and TRBJ2-7; D not certain. V lost 3 bases to trimming and J lost 0 bases, with 3 bases between them. Germline CDR1 SEHNR, CDR2 FQNEAQ (reference sequence). The CDR3 sequence is 12 residues long. The CDR3 DNA is TGTGCCAGCAGCTTGGGCTCCTACGAGCAGTACTTC. It is translated as CASSLGSYEQYF.

Note on this clone: This same CDR3 is encoded by further DNA sequences in the sample. This chain joins TRBV27 and TRBJ1-1; 8 positions agree with TRBD1. This CDR3 contains 14 residues. V shed 6 bases, J shed 1 base, and the junction held 4 bases outside the gene matches. From germline, CDR1 is MNHEY and CDR2 SMNVEV (reference sequence). The CDR3 reads CASSLTGANTEAFF. CDR3 coding DNA: TGTGCCAGCAGCCTGACAGGGGCGAACACTGAAGCTTTCTTT.

This clone is a singleton in its sample. The rearrangement joins TRBV19 to TRBJ2-5; possible D gene TRBD2, 5 bases. The CDR3 length is 15 residues. Trimming took 5 bases from V and 5 from J, leaving 18 bases between them. Germline V gene sequence: CDR1 LNHDA, CDR2 SQIVND (reference sequence). CDR3 residues: CASSPRATLVETQYF. The DNA of the CDR3 is TGTGCCAGTAGTCCGAGGGCCACCCTAGTGGAGACCCAGTACTTC.

The gene calls are TRBV18 and TRBJ1-2; 9 bases map to TRBD1. Looked up from germline, CDR1 is KGHSH and CDR2 is LQKENI. The V segment lost 0 bases and the J segment 7 bases; nucleotides outside the gene matches: 9. The CDR3 has 16 residues. CDR3 residues: CASSPPNQDRGGGYTF. The CDR3, as DNA: TGTGCCAGCTCACCACCGAACCAGGACAGGGGTGGTGGCTACACCTTC.

This chain joins TRBV6-5 and TRBJ2-5, with 10 positions matching TRBD2. The length of the CDR3 is 15 residues. Germline V gene lookup returns CDR1 MNHEY and CDR2 SVGAGI. Trimming cost V 6 bases and J 5 bases; bases outside gene matches: 9. This CDR3 is CASSPLAGVLETQYF. The CDR3 DNA sequence: TGTGCCAGCAGCCCCCTAGCGGGAGTTTTGGAGACCCAGTACTTC.

This clone showed up just once. This chain joins TRBV9 and TRBJ2-4; D might be TRBD1 (6 bases). This CDR3 spans 15 amino acids. V lost 0 bases, J lost 4 bases, and 11 bases lay in between. In germline, CDR1 is SGDLS, CDR2 YYNGEE. This CDR3 is CASSVEGQGKNIQYF. The CDR3 DNA reads as TGTGCCAGCAGCGTAGAGGGGCAGGGGAAAAACATTCAGTACTTC.

V gene TRBV29-1 combines with J gene TRBJ2-1, with D maybe TRBD2 (6 bases). The V gene's germline CDR1 is SQVTM and CDR2 ANQGSEA. The CDR3 is 13 residues long. V was clipped by 7 bases and J by 4 bases, with 14 bases between them. The CDR3 sequence: CSARAGLYNEQFF. The CDR3 DNA sequence: TGCAGCGCCAGAGCGGGCCTATACAATGAGCAGTTCTTC.

The chain is built from TRBV9 and TRBJ1-4; a possible D gene is TRBD1 (6 bases). The V gene's germline CDR1 is SGDLS and CDR2 YYNGEE. V was clipped by 5 bases and J by 4 bases, with 15 bases between them. The CDR3 length is 15 residues. CDR3 sequence: CASSPLQGVNEKLFF. For the CDR3, the DNA is TGTGCCAGCAGTCCCCTACAGGGAGTTAATGAAAAACTGTTTTTT.

This clone was found a few times. This sequence joins TRBV4-2 and TRBJ1-1, with no clear D. The germline V gene has CDR1 LGHNA and CDR2 YNFKEQ. This CDR3 has 12 residues. Trimming left V 6 bases short and J 1 base short, with 6 bases between. CDR3 residues: CASREWNTEAFF. The DNA of the CDR3 is TGTGCCAGCAGGGAATGGAACACTGAAGCTTTCTTT.

The V gene is TRBV7-2, the J gene TRBJ2-1, with 9 bases aligning to TRBD2. Looked up from germline, CDR1 is SGHTA and CDR2 is FQGNSA. Germline trimming cut 2 bases from V and 10 bases from J; bases unmatched to any gene: 15. The CDR3 is 17 amino acids. The CDR3: CASSLSHASGKVGEQFF. Written as DNA, the CDR3 is TGTGCCAGCAGCTTATCTCACGCTAGCGGGAAGGTGGGGGAGCAGTTCTTC. Looking up the rest from reference TRBV7-2 and TRBJ2-1 gives the full variable domain: GAGVSQSPSNKVTEKGKDVELRCDPISGHTALYWYRQSLGQGLEFLIYFQGNSAPDKSGLPSDRFSAERTGGSVSTLTIQRTQQEDSAVYLCASSLSHASGKVGEQFFGPGTRLTVL.

This sequence joins TRBV6-1 and TRBJ2-5, with 7 positions matching TRBD1. Germline V lookup: CDR1 MNHNS, CDR2 SASEGT. The CDR3 is 15 residues long. V gave up 4 bases and J gave up 9 bases; unmatched junction bases: 14. CDR3 loop: CASSAGTALLEAQYF. The DNA for the CDR3 is TGTGCCAGCAGTGCAGGGACAGCCCTCCTTGAGGCCCAGTACTTC.